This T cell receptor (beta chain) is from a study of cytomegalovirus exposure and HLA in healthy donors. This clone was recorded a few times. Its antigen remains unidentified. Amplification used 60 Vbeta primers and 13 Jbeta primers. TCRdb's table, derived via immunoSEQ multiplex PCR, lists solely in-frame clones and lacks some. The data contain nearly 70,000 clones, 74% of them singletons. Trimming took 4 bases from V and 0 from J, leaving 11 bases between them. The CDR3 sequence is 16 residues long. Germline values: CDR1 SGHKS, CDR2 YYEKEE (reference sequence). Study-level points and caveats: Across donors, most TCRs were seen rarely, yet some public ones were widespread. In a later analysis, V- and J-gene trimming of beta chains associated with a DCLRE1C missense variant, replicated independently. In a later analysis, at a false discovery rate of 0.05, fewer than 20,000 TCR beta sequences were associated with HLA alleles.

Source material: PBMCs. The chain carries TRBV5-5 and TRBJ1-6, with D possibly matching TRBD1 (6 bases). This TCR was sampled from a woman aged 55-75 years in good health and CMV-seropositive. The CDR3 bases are TGTGCCAGCAGCCCCACAGGGAGCTCCTATAATTCACCCCTCCACTTT. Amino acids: CASSPTGSSYNSPLHF.